The clone carrying this T cell receptor beta chain came up many times. Its specificity is unknown. TCRdb re-derived calls from the 5' RACE reads in MiXCR, one entry per CDR3 protein. The sample lists 20,000 to 30,000 distinct CDR3 sequences, 8.8% occurring once. This sample's time point: sample taken at primary tumor resection. Without sorting, whole RNA was sequenced from tumor, nontumor lung or frozen PBMC. The data derive from a study of spatial heterogeneity in lung cancer. Study context: Detection of beta-chain sequences consistently exceeded that of alpha-chain sequences. Broader study findings: The number of expanded tumor alpha and beta chains correlated with mutation number. Tallies of expanded TCRs, which were sorted into ubiquitous and regional groups, correlated with counts of ubiquitous and regional nonsynonymous mutations, respectively.

The CDR3 spans 15 residues. CDR1 is MDHEN, CDR2 SYDVKM, per germline. V shed 7 bases and J shed 8 bases, with 20 bases lying between them. Sequencing was performed on lung tumor tissue, taken at surgery. This clonotype originated in a male donor with early-stage non-small cell lung cancer. The rearrangement uses TRBV28 and TRBJ1-4; TRBD1 might be the D (5 bases). CDR3 DNA: TGTGCCAGCACCTCTTTAGGGGTCGGGGCAGAAAAACTGTTTTTT. It yields the protein CASTSLGVGAEKLFF.